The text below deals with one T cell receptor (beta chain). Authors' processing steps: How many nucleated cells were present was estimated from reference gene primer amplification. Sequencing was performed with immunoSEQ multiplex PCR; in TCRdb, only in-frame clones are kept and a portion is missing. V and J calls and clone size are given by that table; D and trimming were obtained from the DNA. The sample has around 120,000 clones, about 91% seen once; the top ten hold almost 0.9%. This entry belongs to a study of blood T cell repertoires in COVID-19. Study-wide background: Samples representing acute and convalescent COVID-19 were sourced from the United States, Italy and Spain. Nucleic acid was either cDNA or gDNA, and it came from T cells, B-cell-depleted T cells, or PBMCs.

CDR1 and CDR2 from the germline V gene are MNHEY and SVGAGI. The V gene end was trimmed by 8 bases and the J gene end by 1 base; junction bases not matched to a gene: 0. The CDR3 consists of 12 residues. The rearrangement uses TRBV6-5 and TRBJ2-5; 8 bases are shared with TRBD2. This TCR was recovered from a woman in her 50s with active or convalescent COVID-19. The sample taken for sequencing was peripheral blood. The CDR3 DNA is TGTGCCAGCCGGGAGGGCCAAGAGACCCAGTACTTC. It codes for CASREGQETQYF.